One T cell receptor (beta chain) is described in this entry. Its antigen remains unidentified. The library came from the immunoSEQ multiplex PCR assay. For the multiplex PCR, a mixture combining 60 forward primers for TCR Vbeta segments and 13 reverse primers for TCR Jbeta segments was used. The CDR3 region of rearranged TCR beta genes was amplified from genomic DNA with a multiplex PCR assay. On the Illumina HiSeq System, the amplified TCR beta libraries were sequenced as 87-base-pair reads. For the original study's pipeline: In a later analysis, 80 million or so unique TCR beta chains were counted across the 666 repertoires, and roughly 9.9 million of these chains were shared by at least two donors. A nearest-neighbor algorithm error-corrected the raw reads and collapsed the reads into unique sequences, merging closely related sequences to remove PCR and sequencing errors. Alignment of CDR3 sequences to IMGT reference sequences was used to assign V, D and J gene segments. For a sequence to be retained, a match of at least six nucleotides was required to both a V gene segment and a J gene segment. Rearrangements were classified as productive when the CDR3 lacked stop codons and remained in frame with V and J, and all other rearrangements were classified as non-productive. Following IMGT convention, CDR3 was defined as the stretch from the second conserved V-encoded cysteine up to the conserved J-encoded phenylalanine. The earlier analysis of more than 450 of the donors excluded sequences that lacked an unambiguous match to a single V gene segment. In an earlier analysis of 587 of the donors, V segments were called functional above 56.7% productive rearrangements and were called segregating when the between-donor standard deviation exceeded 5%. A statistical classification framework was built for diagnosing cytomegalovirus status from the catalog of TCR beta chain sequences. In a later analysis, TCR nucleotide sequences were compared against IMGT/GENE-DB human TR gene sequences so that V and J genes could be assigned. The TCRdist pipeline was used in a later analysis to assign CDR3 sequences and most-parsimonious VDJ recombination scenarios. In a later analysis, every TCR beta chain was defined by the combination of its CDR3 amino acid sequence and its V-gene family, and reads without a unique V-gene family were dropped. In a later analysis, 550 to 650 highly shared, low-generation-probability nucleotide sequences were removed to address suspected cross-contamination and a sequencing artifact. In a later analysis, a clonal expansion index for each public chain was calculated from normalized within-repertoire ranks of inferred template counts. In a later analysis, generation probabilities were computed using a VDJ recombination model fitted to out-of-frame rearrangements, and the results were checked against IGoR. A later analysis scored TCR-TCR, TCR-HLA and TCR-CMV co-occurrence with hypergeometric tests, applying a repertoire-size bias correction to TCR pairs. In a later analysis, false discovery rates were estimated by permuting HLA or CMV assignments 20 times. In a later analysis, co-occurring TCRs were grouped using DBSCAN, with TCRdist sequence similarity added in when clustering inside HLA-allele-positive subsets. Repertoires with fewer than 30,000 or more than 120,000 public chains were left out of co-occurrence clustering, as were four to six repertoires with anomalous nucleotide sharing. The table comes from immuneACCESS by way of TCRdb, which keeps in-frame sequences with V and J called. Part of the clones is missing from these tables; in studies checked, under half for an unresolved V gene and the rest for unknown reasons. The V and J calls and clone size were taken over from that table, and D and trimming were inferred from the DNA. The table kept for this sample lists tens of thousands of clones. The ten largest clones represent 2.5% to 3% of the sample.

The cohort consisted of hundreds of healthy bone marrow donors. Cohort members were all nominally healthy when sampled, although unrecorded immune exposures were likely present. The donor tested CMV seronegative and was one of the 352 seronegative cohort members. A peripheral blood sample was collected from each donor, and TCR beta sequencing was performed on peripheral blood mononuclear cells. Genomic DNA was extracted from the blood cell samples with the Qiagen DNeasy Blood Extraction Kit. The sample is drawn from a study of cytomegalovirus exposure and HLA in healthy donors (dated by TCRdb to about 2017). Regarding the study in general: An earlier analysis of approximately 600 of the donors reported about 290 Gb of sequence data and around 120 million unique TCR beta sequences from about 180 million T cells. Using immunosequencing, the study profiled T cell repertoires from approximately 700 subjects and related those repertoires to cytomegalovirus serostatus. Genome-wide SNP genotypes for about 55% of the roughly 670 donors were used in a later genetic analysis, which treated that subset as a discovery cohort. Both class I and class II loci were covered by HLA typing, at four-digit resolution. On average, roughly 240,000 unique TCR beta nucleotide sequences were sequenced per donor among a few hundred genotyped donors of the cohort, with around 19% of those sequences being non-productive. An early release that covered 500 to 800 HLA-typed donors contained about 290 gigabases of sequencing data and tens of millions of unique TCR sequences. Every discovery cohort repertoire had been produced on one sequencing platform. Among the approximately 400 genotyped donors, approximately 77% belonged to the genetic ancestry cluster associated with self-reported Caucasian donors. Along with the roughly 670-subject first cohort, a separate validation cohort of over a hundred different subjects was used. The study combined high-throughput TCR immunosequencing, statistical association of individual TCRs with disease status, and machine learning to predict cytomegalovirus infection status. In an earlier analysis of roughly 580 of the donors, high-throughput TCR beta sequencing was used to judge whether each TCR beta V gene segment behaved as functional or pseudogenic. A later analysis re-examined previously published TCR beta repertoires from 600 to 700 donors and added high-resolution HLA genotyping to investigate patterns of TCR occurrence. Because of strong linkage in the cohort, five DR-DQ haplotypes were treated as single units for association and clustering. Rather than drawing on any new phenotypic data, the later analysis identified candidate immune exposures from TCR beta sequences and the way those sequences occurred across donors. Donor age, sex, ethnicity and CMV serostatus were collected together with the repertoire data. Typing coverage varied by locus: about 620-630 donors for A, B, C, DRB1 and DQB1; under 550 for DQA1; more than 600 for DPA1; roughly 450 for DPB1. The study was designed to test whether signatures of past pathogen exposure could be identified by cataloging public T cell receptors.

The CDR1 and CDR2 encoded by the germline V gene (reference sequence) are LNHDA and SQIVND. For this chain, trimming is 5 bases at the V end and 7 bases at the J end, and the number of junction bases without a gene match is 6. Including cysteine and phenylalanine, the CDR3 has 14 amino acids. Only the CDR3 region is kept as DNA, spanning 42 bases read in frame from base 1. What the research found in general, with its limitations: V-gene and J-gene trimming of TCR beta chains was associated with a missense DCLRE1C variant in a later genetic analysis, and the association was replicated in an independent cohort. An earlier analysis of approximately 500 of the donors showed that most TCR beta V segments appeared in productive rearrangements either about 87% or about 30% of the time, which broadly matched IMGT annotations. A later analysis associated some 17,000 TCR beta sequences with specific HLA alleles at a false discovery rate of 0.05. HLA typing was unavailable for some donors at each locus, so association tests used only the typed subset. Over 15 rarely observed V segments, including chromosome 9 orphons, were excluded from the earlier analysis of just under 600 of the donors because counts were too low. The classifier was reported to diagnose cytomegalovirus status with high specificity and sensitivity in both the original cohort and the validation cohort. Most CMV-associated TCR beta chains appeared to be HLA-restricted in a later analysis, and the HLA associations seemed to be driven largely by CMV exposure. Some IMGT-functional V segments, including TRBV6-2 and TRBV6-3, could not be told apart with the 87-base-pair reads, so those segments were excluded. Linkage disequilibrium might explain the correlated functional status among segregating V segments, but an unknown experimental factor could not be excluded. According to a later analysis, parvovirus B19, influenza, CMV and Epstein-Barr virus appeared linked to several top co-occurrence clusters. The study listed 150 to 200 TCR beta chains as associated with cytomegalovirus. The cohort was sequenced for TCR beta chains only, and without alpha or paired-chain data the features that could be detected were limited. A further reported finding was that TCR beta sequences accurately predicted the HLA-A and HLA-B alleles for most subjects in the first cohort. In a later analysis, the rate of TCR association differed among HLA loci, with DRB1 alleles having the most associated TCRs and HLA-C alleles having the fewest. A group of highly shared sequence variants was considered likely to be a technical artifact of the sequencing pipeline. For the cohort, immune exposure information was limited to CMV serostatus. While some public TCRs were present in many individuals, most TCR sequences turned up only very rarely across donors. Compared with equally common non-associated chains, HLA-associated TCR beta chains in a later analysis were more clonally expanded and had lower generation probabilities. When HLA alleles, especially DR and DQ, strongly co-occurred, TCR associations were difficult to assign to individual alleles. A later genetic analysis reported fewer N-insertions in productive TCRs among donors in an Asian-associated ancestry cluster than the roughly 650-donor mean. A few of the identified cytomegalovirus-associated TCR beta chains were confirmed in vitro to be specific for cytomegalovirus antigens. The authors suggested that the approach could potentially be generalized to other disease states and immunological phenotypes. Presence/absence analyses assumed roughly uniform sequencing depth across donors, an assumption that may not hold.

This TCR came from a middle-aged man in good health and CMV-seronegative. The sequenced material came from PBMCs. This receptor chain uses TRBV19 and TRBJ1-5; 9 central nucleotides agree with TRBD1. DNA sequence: TGTGCCAGTAGTTTACAGGGGGCTAGGCAGCCCCAGCATTTT. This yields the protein CASSLQGARQPQHF. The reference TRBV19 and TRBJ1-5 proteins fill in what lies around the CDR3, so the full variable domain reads DGGITQSPKYLFRKEGQNVTLSCEQNLNHDAMYWYRQDPGQGLRLIYYSQIVNDFQKGDIAEGYSVSREKKESFPLTVTSAQKNPTAFYLCASSLQGARQPQHFGDGTRLSIL.